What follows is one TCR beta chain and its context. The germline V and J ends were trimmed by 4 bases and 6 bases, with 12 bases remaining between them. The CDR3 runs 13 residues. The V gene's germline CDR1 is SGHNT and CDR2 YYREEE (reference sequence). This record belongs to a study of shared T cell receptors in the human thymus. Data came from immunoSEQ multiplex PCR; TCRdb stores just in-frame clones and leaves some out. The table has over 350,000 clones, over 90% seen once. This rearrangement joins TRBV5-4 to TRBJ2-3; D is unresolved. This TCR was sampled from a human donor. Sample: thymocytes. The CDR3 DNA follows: TGTGCCAGCAGCCTCCCGAAAGGGGATACGCAGTATTTT. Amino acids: CASSLPKGDTQYF.